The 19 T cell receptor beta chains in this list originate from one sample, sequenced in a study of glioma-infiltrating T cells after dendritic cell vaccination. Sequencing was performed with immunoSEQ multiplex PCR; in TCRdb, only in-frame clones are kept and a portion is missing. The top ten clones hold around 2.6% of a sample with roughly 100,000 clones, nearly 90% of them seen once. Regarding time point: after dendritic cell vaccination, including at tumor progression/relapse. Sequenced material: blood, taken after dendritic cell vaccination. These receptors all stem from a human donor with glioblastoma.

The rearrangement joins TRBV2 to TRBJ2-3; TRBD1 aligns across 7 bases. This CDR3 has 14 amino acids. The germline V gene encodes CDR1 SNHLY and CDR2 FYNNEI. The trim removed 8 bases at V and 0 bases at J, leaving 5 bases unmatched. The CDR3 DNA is TGTGCCAGCCAGAGGGACAGTAGCACAGATACGCAGTATTTT. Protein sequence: CASQRDSSTDTQYF.

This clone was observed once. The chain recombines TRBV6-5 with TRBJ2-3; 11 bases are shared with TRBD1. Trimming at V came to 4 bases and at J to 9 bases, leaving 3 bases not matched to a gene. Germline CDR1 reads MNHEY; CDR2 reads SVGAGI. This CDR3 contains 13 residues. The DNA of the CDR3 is TGTGCCAGCAGTTTCGGACAGGGGGCCACGCAGTATTTT. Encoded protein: CASSFGQGATQYF.

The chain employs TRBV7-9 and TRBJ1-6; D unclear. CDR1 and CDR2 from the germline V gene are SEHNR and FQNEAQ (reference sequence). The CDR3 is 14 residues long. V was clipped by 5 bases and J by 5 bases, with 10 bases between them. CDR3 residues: CASSKTPDNSPLHF. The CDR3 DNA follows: TGTGCCAGCAGCAAGACACCCGATAATTCACCCCTCCACTTT.

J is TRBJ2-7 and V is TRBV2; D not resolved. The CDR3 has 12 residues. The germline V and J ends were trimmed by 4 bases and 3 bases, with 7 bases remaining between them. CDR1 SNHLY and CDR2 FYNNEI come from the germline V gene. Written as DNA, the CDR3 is TGTGCCAGCAGTGTAACAGTCTACGAGCAGTACTTC. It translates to CASSVTVYEQYF. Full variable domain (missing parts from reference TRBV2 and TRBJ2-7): EPEVTQTPSHQVTQMGQEVILRCVPISNHLYFYWYRQILGQKVEFLVSFYNNEISEKSEIFDDQFSVERPDGSNFTLKIRSTKLEDSAMYFCASSVTVYEQYFGPGTRLTVT.

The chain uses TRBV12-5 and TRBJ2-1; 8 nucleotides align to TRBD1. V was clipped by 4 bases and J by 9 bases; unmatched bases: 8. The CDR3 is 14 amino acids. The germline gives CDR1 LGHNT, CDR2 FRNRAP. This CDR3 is CASGSGGFRGEQFF. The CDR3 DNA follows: TGTGCTAGTGGTTCAGGGGGCTTCCGGGGTGAGCAGTTCTTC.

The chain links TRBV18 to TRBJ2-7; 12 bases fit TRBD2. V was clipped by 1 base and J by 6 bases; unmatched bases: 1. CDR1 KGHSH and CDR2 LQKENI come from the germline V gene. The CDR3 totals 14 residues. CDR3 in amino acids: CASSPRTSGTEQYF. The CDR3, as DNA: TGTGCCAGCTCACCACGGACTAGCGGGACCGAGCAGTACTTC.

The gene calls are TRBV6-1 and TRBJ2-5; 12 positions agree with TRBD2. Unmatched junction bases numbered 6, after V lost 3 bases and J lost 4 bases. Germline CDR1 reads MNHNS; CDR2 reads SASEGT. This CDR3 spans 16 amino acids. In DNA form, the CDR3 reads TGTGCCAGCAGTGATTCCGGGACTAGCGGGCTAGAGACCCAGTACTTC. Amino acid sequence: CASSDSGTSGLETQYF.

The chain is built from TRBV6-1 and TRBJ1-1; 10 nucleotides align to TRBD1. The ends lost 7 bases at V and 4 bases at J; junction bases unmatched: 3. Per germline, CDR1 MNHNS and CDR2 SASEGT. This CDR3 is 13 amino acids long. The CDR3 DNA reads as TGTGCCAGCATGAGGACAGGGGGCACTGAAGCTTTCTTT. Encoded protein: CASMRTGGTEAFF.

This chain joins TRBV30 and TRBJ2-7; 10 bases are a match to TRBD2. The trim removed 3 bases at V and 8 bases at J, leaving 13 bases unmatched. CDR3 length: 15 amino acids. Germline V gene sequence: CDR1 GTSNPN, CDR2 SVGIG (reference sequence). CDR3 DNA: TGTGCCTGGAGGGGGGATGGGCTAGCGGGAGCGAAGCAGTACTTC. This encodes CAWRGDGLAGAKQYF.

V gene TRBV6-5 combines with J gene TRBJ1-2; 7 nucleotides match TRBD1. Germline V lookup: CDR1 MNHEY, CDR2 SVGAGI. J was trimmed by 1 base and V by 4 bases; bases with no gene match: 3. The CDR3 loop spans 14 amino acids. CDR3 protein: CASSFQGDNYGYTF. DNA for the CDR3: TGTGCCAGCAGTTTTCAGGGGGATAACTATGGCTACACCTTC.

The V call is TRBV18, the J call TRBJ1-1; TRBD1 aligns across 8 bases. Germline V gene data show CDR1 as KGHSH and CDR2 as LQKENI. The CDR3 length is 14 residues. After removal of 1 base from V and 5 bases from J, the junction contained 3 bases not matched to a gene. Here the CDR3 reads CASSPRQGRTEAFF. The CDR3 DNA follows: TGTGCCAGCTCACCACGACAGGGGCGGACTGAAGCTTTCTTT.

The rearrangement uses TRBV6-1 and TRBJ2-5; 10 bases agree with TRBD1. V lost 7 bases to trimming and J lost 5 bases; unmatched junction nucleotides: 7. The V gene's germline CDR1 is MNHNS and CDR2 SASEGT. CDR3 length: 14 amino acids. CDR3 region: CASTLTGGRETQYF. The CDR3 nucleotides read TGTGCCAGCACCTTGACAGGGGGCAGGGAGACCCAGTACTTC.

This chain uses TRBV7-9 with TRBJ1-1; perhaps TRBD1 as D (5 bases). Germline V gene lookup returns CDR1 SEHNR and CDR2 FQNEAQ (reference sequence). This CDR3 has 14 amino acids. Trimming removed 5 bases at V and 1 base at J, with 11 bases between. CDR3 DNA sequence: TGTGCCAGCAGCGCTAGGCAGGGGAACACTGAAGCTTTCTTT. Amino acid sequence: CASSARQGNTEAFF.

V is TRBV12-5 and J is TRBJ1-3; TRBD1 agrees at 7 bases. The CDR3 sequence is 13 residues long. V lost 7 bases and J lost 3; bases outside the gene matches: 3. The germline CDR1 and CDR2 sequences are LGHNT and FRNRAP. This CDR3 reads CASDGTVGNTIYF. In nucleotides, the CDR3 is TGTGCTAGTGACGGGACAGTTGGAAACACCATATATTTT.

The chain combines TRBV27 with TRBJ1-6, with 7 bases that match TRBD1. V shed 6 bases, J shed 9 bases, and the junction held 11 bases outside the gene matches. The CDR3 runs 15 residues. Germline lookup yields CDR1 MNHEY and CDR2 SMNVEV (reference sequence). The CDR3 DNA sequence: TGTGCCAGCAGCCTCAACCGGGACAGCTCTTCACCCCTCCACTTT. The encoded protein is CASSLNRDSSSPLHF.

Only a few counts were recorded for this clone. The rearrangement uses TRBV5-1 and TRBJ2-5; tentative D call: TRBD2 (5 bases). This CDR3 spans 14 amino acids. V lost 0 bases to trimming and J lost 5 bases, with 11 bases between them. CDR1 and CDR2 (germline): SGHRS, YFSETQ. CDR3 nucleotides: TGCGCCAGCAGCTTGGCGGCTAGCACGGAGACCCAGTACTTC. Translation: CASSLAASTETQYF.

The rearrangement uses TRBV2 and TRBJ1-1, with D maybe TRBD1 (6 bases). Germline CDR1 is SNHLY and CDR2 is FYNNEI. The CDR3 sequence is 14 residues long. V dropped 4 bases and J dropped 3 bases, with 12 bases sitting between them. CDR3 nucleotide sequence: TGTGCCAGCAGTGGGGACACTCGGGACACTGAAGCTTTCTTT. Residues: CASSGDTRDTEAFF.

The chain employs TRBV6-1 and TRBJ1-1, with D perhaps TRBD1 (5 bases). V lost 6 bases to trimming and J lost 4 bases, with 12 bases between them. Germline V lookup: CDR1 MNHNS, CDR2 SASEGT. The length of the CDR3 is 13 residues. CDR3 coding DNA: TGTGCCAGCAGAACCGACAGTGCCACTGAAGCTTTCTTT. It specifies CASRTDSATEAFF.

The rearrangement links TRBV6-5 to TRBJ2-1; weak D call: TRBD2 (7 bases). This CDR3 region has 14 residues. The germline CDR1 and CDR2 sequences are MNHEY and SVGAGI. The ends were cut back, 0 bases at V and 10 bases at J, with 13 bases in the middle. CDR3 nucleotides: TGTGCCAGCAGTTACTCGACGGAGGGGGGGGAGCAGTTCTTC. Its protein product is CASSYSTEGGEQFF.